These 25 T cell receptor beta chains came from one sample sequenced in a study of CD8 T cells in Susac syndrome (dated by TCRdb to between 2018 and 2021). The receptor library was made with the immunoSEQ multiplex PCR assay. RNA was extracted using the RNeasy kit, and about 0.5 to 1 ug of the RNA was reverse transcribed with random hexamers. The raw public data were reprocessed by TCRdb itself: fastp quality trimming at Q25, MiXCR clonotype calling, in-frame beta chains only. Each CDR3 protein appears once, grouped with its most common genes and DNA. The sample table lists tens of thousands of distinct CDR3 sequences, 90% to 95% of them with a count of one. Together, the top ten hold around 0.15% of the sample. The sequenced material came from CD4+ T cells from PBMCs. The receptors were sampled from a human donor with Susac syndrome.

This clonotype appeared once. The V and J genes are TRBV18 and TRBJ1-1; the D gene is possibly TRBD1 (6 bases). This CDR3 is 16 amino acids long. CDR1 KGHSH and CDR2 LQKENI come from the germline V gene. V lost 1 base, J lost 5 bases, and 17 bases lay in between. In DNA form, the CDR3 reads TGTGCCAGCTCACCACGCACTATTGGGGGGGCAACTGAAGCTTTCTTT. Translation gives CASSPRTIGGATEAFF.

The chain recombines TRBV6-2 or TRBV6-3 with TRBJ2-7; TRBD1 matches 7 bases. The length of the CDR3 is 14 residues. CDR1 is MNHEY and CDR2 is SVGEGT in the germline V gene. After removal of 5 bases from V and 4 bases from J, the junction contained 8 bases not matched to a gene. The CDR3 coding sequence is TGTGCCAGCAGTACCGACAGGGTCCGTTACGAGCAGTACTTC. It translates to CASSTDRVRYEQYF.

The chain joins TRBV6-2 or TRBV6-3 to TRBJ2-7; 13 bases fit TRBD2. The germline V gene encodes CDR1 MNHEY and CDR2 SVGEGT. This CDR3 has 17 residues. Trimming removed 7 bases from V and 0 bases from J; junction bases left unmatched: 9. The CDR3 protein is CASTQTSGGPNSYEQYF. The CDR3 bases are TGTGCCAGCACCCAGACTAGCGGGGGGCCCAACTCCTACGAGCAGTACTTC.

This clonotype was observed a few times. V is TRBV6-2 or TRBV6-3 and J is TRBJ2-3; the D is unclear. V lost 4 bases and J lost 0, with 5 bases in between. The CDR3 has 13 amino acids. Germline V CDR1 and CDR2: MNHEY, SVGEGT. CDR3: CASSFPSTDTQYF. Here the CDR3 DNA reads TGTGCCAGCAGTTTCCCGAGCACAGATACGCAGTATTTT.

V gene TRBV18 combines with J gene TRBJ2-5; no reliable D call. From germline, CDR1 is KGHSH and CDR2 LQKENI. V lost 5 bases to trimming and J lost 2 bases, with 12 bases between them. The CDR3 loop spans 14 amino acids. CDR3: CASSKAEEQETQYF. In DNA, the CDR3 is TGTGCCAGCTCAAAGGCAGAAGAACAAGAGACCCAGTACTTC.

V gene TRBV6-5 combines with J gene TRBJ2-1, with D uncertain. Looked up from germline, CDR1 is MNHEY and CDR2 is SVGAGI. V lost 5 bases to trimming and J lost 4 bases, with 9 bases between them. This CDR3 comprises 13 residues. CDR3 sequence reads: CASSRPFYNEQFF. The CDR3 nucleotides read TGTGCCAGCAGTCGACCGTTTTACAATGAGCAGTTCTTC.

J is TRBJ1-1 and V is TRBV30, with 7 bases that match TRBD1. V trimming: 0 bases; J trimming: 3 bases; junction bases outside the gene matches: 16. The V gene's germline CDR1 is GTSNPN and CDR2 SVGIG (reference sequence). The length of the CDR3 is 18 residues. The CDR3 loop is CAWSVGGQTLNIYTEAFF. The CDR3 DNA reads TGTGCCTGGAGTGTAGGGGGACAGACTCTAAACATCTACACTGAAGCTTTCTTT.

This clonotype occurred once. The CDR3 reads CSAREGTDTQYF. CDR3 nucleotides: TGCAGCGCGAGGGAGGGCACAGATACGCAGTATTTT. J is TRBJ2-3 and V is TRBV29-1; the D gene is possibly TRBD2 (6 bases). In germline, CDR1 is SQVTM, CDR2 ANQGSEA. The V and J ends lost 7 bases and 1 base respectively, with 9 bases between them. The CDR3 has 12 amino acids.

The rearrangement uses TRBV27 and TRBJ2-1, with a possible D match to TRBD1 (5 bases). V was cut by 5 bases and J by 6 bases, with 14 bases left in between. Germline CDR1 reads MNHEY; CDR2 reads SMNVEV (reference sequence). The CDR3 length is 14 residues. The CDR3 protein is CASSPKTVVNEQFF. The DNA of the CDR3 is TGTGCCAGCAGTCCCAAGACAGTAGTCAATGAGCAGTTCTTC.

This chain links TRBV2 with TRBJ1-5; D is ambiguous. The V end was cut by 6 bases, the J end by 6 bases, with 21 bases between. This CDR3 region has 16 residues. Germline loops: CDR1 SNHLY, CDR2 FYNNEI. DNA for the CDR3: TGTGCCAGCAGGTTAACGCCCGGGCCCCGGCGTCAGCCCCAGCATTTT. Protein: CASRLTPGPRRQPQHF.

The genes are TRBV3-1 and TRBJ2-1, with 12 bases lining up with TRBD2. The CDR3 has 16 amino acids. In germline, CDR1 is LGHDT, CDR2 YNNKEL (reference sequence). V was pared by 5 bases and J by 15 bases, with 17 bases of the junction left unmatched. CDR3 sequence reads: CASSGLNRTSGALGFF. CDR3 sequence (DNA): TGTGCCAGCAGCGGGTTAAACCGGACTAGCGGGGCTCTAGGGTTCTTC.

Worth noting for this clonotype: The CDR3 ends on some other residue instead of the conserved phenylalanine or tryptophan, so this is likely a read error. V usage is TRBV4-3 and J usage is TRBJ2-6, with no clear D. Germline V gene lookup returns CDR1 LGHNA and CDR2 YSLEER. V was pared by 0 bases and J by 0 bases, with 9 bases between. CDR3 length: 17 residues. This CDR3 is CASSQETYGSGANVLTS. The CDR3 DNA is TGCGCCAGCAGCCAAGAAACTTACGGCTCTGGGGCCAACGTCCTGACTTCC.

The chain couples TRBV18 to TRBJ2-7; TRBD2 agrees at 16 bases. The CDR3 extends over 15 amino acids. Trimming removed 6 bases from V and 2 bases from J; junction bases left unmatched: 1. The germline gives CDR1 KGHSH, CDR2 LQKENI. The CDR3, as DNA: TGTGCCAGCTCCGGGACTAGCGGGGGGGCCTACGAGCAGTACTTC. Translating it yields CASSGTSGGAYEQYF.

The chain employs TRBV18 and TRBJ1-2; perhaps TRBD1 as D (5 bases). This CDR3 contains 15 residues. V lost 6 bases, J lost 1 base, and 15 bases lay in between. CDR1 KGHSH and CDR2 LQKENI come from the germline V gene. CDR3 protein: CASSPTGLDNYGYTF. As DNA, the CDR3 is TGTGCCAGCTCGCCCACAGGCTTAGATAACTATGGCTACACCTTC.

V usage is TRBV2 and J usage is TRBJ1-1, with D maybe TRBD1 (6 bases). The V and J ends lost 3 bases and 1 base respectively, with 12 bases between them. Germline V gene sequence: CDR1 SNHLY, CDR2 FYNNEI. The CDR3 loop spans 15 amino acids. The CDR3 region is CASSEETGANTEAFF. In nucleotides, the CDR3 is TGTGCCAGCAGTGAGGAGACGGGGGCGAACACTGAAGCTTTCTTT. Full variable domain (outside the CDR3, taken from reference TRBV2 and TRBJ1-1): EPEVTQTPSHQVTQMGQEVILRCVPISNHLYFYWYRQILGQKVEFLVSFYNNEISEKSEIFDDQFSVERPDGSNFTLKIRSTKLEDSAMYFCASSEETGANTEAFFGQGTRLTVV.

The chain recombines TRBV3-1 with TRBJ2-7, with TRBD2 matching over 7 bases. CDR3 length: 14 amino acids. The J segment lost 6 bases and the V segment lost 4 bases, leaving 9 bases of the junction unmatched. CDR1 is LGHDT, CDR2 YNNKEL, per germline (reference sequence). Here the CDR3 reads CASSPSTSSVEQYF. The CDR3 nucleotides are TGTGCCAGCAGCCCCTCGACTAGCTCGGTCGAGCAGTACTTC.

The J gene is TRBJ1-1, the V gene TRBV15, with a weak D call TRBD1 (5 bases). In germline, CDR1 is LNHNV, CDR2 YYDKDF (reference sequence). Deletions cut 0 bases from V and 4 bases from J, with 15 bases between. The CDR3 extends over 16 amino acids. The DNA for the CDR3 is TGTGCCACCAGCAGAGATCGAGGCGGGGGAAGCACTGAAGCTTTCTTT. Translating gives CATSRDRGGGSTEAFF.

The chain carries TRBV30 and TRBJ1-1, with D perhaps TRBD1 (5 bases). V lost 5 bases, J lost 3 bases, and 13 bases lay in between. Germline V CDR1 and CDR2: GTSNPN, SVGIG (reference sequence). The CDR3 has 13 amino acids. The CDR3 sequence is CAWGVTVYTEAFF. In nucleotides, the CDR3 is TGTGCCTGGGGGGTGACAGTTTACACTGAAGCTTTCTTT.

V is TRBV27 and J is TRBJ2-3, with D possibly TRBD2 on 5 matching bases. V was trimmed by 7 bases and J by 2 bases, leaving 13 bases between them. CDR1 is MNHEY and CDR2 is SMNVEV in the germline V gene (reference sequence). The CDR3 sequence is 14 residues long. The CDR3 nucleotides are TGTGCCAGCAAGTTGGAGGTACTCACAGATACGCAGTATTTT. Translation: CASKLEVLTDTQYF.

V and J are TRBV7-2 and TRBJ2-5; TRBD2 matches 8 bases. Trimming at V came to 5 bases and at J to 9 bases, leaving 11 bases not matched to a gene. Germline V gene data show CDR1 as SGHTA and CDR2 as FQGNSA. This CDR3 contains 14 residues. CDR3 DNA: TGTGCCAGCAGCGCGAGCGGGGGCCCGAGGGCCCAGTACTTC. This sequence encodes CASSASGGPRAQYF.

The V gene is TRBV3-1, the J gene TRBJ2-7; D call uncertain. V was cut by 0 bases and J by 4 bases, with 7 bases left in between. CDR3 length: 13 amino acids. The germline gives CDR1 LGHDT, CDR2 YNNKEL (reference sequence). The CDR3, as DNA: TGTGCCAGCAGCCAAGATTCGCGTTACGAGCAGTACTTC. Translated, it gives CASSQDSRYEQYF.

V is TRBV28 and J is TRBJ2-4; no reliable D call. Between the trimmed V and J ends, which lost 6 bases and 1 base, there was a span of 13 bases. This CDR3 region has 15 residues. Germline lookup yields CDR1 MDHEN and CDR2 SYDVKM. This CDR3 is CASSPSIGAKNIQYF. DNA of the CDR3: TGTGCCAGCAGCCCTTCGATTGGGGCCAAAAACATTCAGTACTTC.

This clonotype was recorded once. This chain uses TRBV11-2 with TRBJ1-5; D gene ambiguous. The CDR3 length is 14 residues. Germline V gene lookup returns CDR1 SGHAT and CDR2 FQNNGV. V was pared by 0 bases and J by 6 bases, with 9 bases between. The CDR3 region has the DNA TGTGCCAGCAGCTTAGATCGGCATCTTCAGCCCCAGCATTTT. Translating it yields CASSLDRHLQPQHF.

This chain uses TRBV3-1 with TRBJ1-2; D is possibly TRBD1 (6 bases). The germline CDR1 and CDR2 sequences are LGHDT and YNNKEL (reference sequence). Trimming took 2 bases from V and 4 from J, leaving 14 bases between them. The CDR3 covers 15 residues. CDR3 residues: CASSQKGGLPYGYTF. The CDR3 bases are TGTGCCAGCAGCCAAAAGGGGGGCCTACCCTATGGCTACACCTTC. Combining the CDR3 with reference TRBV3-1 and TRBJ1-2 gives the whole variable domain DTAVSQTPKYLVTQMGNDKSIKCEQNLGHDTMYWYKQDSKKFLKIMFSYNNKELIINETVPNRFSPKSPDKAHLNLHINSLELGDSAVYFCASSQKGGLPYGYTFGSGTRLTVV.

The V and J genes are TRBV7-2 and TRBJ2-3; D is uncertain. The germline V gene has CDR1 SGHTA and CDR2 FQGNSA. The CDR3 runs to 13 residues. Trimming removed 1 base from V and 7 bases from J, with 9 bases in between. CDR3 sequence (DNA): TGTGCCAGCAGCTTAGGGTCCCTGAATACGCAGTATTTT. Protein sequence: CASSLGSLNTQYF.